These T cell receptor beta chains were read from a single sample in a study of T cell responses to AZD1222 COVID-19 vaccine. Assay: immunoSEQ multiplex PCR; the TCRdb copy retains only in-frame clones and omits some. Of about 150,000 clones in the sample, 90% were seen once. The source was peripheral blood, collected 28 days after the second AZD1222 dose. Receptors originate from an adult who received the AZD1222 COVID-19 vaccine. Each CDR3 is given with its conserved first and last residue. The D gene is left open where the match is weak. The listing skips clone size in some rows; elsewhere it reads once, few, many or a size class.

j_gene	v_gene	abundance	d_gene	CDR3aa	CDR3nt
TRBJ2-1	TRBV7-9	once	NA	CASSASSEQFF	TGTGCCAGCAGCGCTTCTAGCGAGCAGTTCTTC
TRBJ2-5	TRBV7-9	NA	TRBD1	CASSDRVGTQYF	TGTGCCAGCAGCGACAGGGTGGGGACCCAGTACTTC
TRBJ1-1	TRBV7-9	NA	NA	CASSLDWAGEAFF	TGTGCCAGCAGCTTAGATTGGGCAGGGGAGGCTTTCTTT
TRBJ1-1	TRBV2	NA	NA	CASSEALGGTEAFF	TGTGCCAGCAGTGAAGCCCTTGGGGGGACTGAAGCTTTCTTT
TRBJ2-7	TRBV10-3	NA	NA	CAIRPGQSYEQYF	TGTGCCATCAGACCTGGACAGTCCTACGAGCAGTACTTC
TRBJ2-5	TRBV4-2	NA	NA	CASSQEGALRETQYF	TGTGCCAGCAGCCAAGAGGGGGCGCTGAGGGAGACCCAGTACTTC
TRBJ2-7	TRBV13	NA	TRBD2	CASSTGTSAYEQYF	TGTGCCAGCAGCACCGGGACTAGCGCCTACGAGCAGTACTTC
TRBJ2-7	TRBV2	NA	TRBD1	CASSQQGAREQYF	TGTGCCAGCAGCCAACAGGGGGCAAGGGAGCAGTACTTC
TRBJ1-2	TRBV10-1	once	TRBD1	CASSDGTDYGYTF	TGCGCCAGCAGTGATGGGACAGACTATGGCTACACCTTC
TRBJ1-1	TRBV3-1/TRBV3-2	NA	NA	CASSRGQLNTEAFF	TGTGCCAGCAGCCGAGGACAGTTGAACACTGAAGCTTTCTTT
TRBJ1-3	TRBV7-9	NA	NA	CASSGGNLYGNTIYF	TGTGCCAGCAGCGGGGGGAATCTGTACGGAAACACCATATATTTT
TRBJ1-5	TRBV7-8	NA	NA	CASSWAGLRNSNQPQHF	TGTGCCAGCAGCTGGGCAGGACTACGAAATAGCAATCAGCCCCAGCATTTT
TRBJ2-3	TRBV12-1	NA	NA	CASSPPQGVADTQYF	TGTGCCAGCAGCCCACCTCAGGGGGTCGCAGATACGCAGTATTTT
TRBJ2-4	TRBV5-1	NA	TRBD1	CASSPQGQGAGGAKNIQYF	TGCGCCAGCAGCCCCCAGGGACAGGGGGCCGGGGGAGCCAAAAACATTCAGTACTTC
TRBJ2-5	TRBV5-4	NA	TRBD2	CASSLGTSGQETQYF	TGTGCCAGCAGCCTAGGGACTAGCGGCCAAGAGACCCAGTACTTC
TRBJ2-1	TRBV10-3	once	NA	CAISTRGKFGEQFF	TGTGCCATCAGTACCCGCGGGAAATTTGGTGAGCAGTTCTTC
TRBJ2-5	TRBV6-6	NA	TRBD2	CASSYQRLAGGETQYF	TGTGCCAGCAGTTATCAGAGGCTAGCGGGAGGGGAGACCCAGTACTTC
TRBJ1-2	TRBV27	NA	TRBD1	CASSLVVGGNYGYTF	TGTGCCAGCAGTTTAGTAGTAGGGGGCAATTATGGCTACACCTTC
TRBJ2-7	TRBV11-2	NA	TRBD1	CASSPTGTASYEQYF	TGTGCCAGCAGCCCGACCGGGACAGCATCCTACGAGCAGTACTTC
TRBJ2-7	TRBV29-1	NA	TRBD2	CSSRTSGNTYEQYF	TGCAGCTCTCGGACTAGCGGGAACACCTACGAGCAGTACTTC
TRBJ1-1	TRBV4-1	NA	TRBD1	CASSHPGGTEAFF	TGCGCCAGCAGCCACCCAGGGGGCACTGAAGCTTTCTTT
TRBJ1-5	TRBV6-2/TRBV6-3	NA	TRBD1	CASSYRQGRQPQHF	TGTGCCAGCAGTTATAGACAGGGGCGCCAGCCCCAGCATTTT
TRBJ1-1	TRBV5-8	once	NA	CASSLRGAYTEAFF	TGTGCCAGCAGCTTAAGGGGGGCTTACACTGAAGCTTTCTTT
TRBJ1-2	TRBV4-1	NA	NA	CASSQDELSGGANYGYTF	TGCGCCAGCAGCCAAGATGAATTGTCGGGGGGAGCTAACTATGGCTACACCTTC
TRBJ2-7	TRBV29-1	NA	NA	CSVVGTSYEQYF	TGCAGCGTTGTAGGCACTTCCTACGAGCAGTACTTC
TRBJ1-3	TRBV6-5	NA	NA	CASSYIPGSGNTIYF	TGTGCCAGCAGTTACATCCCCGGCTCTGGAAACACCATATATTTT
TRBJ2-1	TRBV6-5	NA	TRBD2	CASSYLREGYNEQFF	TGTGCCAGCAGTTACCTCCGGGAGGGCTACAATGAGCAGTTCTTC
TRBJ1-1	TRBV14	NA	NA	CASSQGGVNTEAFF	TGTGCCAGCAGCCAAGGGGGGGTGAACACTGAAGCTTTCTTT
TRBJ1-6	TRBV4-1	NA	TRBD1	CASSLYRGGNSPLHF	TGCGCCAGCAGCTTATACAGGGGTGGAAATTCACCCCTCCACTTT
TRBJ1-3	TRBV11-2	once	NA	CASSFSLILSSGNTIYF	TGTGCCAGCAGCTTCTCTCTCATACTTAGCTCTGGAAACACCATATATTTT
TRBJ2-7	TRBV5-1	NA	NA	CASSPFGQLGYEQYF	TGCGCCAGCAGCCCCTTCGGCCAGCTCGGATACGAGCAGTACTTC
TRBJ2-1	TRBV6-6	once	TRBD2	CASKPSGDYNEQFF	TGTGCCAGCAAGCCTAGCGGAGATTACAATGAGCAGTTCTTC
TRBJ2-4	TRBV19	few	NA	CASRLKNDSAKNIQYF	TGTGCCAGTAGACTAAAAAACGACTCGGCCAAAAACATTCAGTACTTC
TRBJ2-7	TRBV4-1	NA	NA	CATSRQSRAEQYF	TGCGCCACCAGCCGACAGAGTCGGGCCGAGCAGTACTTC
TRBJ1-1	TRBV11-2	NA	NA	CASSSGPGAFF	TGTGCCAGCAGCTCCGGACCTGGAGCTTTCTTT
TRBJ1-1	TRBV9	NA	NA	CASTHGGGTEAFF	TGTGCCAGCACCCATGGGGGGGGGACTGAAGCTTTCTTT
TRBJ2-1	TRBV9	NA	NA	CASSVGVGEYNEQFF	TGTGCCAGCAGCGTAGGGGTCGGGGAATACAATGAGCAGTTCTTC
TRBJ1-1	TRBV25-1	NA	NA	CATGSNTEAFF	TGTGCTACAGGGTCGAACACTGAAGCTTTCTTT
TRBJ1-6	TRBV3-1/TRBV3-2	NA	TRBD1	CASSQNRGSYNSPLHF	TGTGCCAGCAGCCAGAACAGGGGTTCCTATAATTCACCCCTCCACTTT
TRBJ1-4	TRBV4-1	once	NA	CASSQGGGGFLIEKLFF	TGCGCCAGCAGCCAAGGGGGTGGCGGGTTCTTAATCGAAAAACTGTTTTTT
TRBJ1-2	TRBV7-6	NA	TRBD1	CASSPGTGANYGYTF	TGTGCCAGCAGTCCCGGGACAGGGGCTAACTATGGCTACACCTTC
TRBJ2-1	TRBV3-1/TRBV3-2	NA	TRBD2	CASSQLSTSGIGNEQFF	TGTGCCAGCAGCCAACTTTCGACTAGCGGGATCGGGAATGAGCAGTTCTTC
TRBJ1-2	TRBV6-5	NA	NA	CASSTTGTANYGYTF	TGTGCCAGCTCAACCACCGGGACGGCTAACTATGGCTACACCTTC
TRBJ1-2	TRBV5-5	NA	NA	CASSQQGEANYGYTF	TGTGCCAGCAGCCAGCAGGGAGAGGCTAACTATGGCTACACCTTC
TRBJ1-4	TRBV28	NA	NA	CASSFSTNEKLFF	TGTGCCAGCAGTTTTTCGACTAATGAAAAACTGTTTTTT
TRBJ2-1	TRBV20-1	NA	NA	CSASKGIYNEQFF	TGCAGTGCTAGTAAGGGAATCTACAATGAGCAGTTCTTC
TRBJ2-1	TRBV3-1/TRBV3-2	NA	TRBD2	CASSQVTSGSYNEQFF	TGTGCCAGCAGCCAAGTGACTAGCGGGTCCTACAATGAGCAGTTCTTC
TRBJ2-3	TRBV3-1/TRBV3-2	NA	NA	CASSRPGTGEDTQYF	TGTGCCAGCAGCAGACCTGGGACTGGCGAAGATACGCAGTATTTT